One sample yielded the 10 T cell receptor beta chains listed below, sequenced in a study of shared clonotypes between healthy human individuals. Sequencing used immunoSEQ multiplex PCR; TCRdb keeps in-frame clones, though not all of them. The table has 2 million to 2.5 million clones, approximately 94% seen once; the top ten hold 0.36%. The sequencing input was naive CD4+ T cells from PBMCs. The subset was: CD45RA+ positively selected. These receptors all stem from a man between 18 and 35 years old in good health. Some clones in this sample may be carry-over from other donors' samples.

V usage is TRBV28 and J usage is TRBJ1-2; no clear D gene. The CDR3 sequence is 12 residues long. CDR1 and CDR2 from the germline V gene are MDHEN and SYDVKM. V dropped 1 base and J dropped 6 bases, with 6 bases sitting between them. CDR3 DNA sequence: TGTGCCAGCAGTTTATCCACCGATGGCTACACCTTC. It yields the protein CASSLSTDGYTF.

This clone was counted a single time. This sequence joins TRBV18 and TRBJ2-7; D is possibly TRBD1 (6 bases). The CDR3 runs 13 residues. The germline V and J ends were trimmed by 6 bases and 2 bases, with 11 bases remaining between them. The V gene's germline CDR1 is KGHSH and CDR2 LQKENI. This CDR3 is CASSSTGTYEQYF. The CDR3, as DNA: TGTGCCAGCTCGTCGACAGGCACCTACGAGCAGTACTTC.

The V gene is TRBV7-6, the J gene TRBJ2-7; 10 bases fit TRBD2. CDR1 is SGHVS, CDR2 FNYEAQ, per germline. V gave up 5 bases and J gave up 4 bases; unmatched junction bases: 2. There are 13 residues in the CDR3. CDR3 sequence: CASSMTSGYEQYF. CDR3 in DNA: TGTGCCAGCAGCATGACTAGCGGGTACGAGCAGTACTTC.

A word on this clone: Other DNA sequences from this sample encode an identical CDR3 as well. The CDR3 sequence: CASSYSDRGDTEAFF. DNA of the CDR3: TGTGCCAGCAGTTACTCCGACAGGGGGGATACTGAAGCTTTCTTT. The V gene is TRBV6-5, the J gene TRBJ1-1; 9 nucleotides agree with TRBD1. In germline, CDR1 is MNHEY, CDR2 SVGAGI. The CDR3 contains 15 residues. The ends lost 0 bases at V and 5 bases at J; junction bases unmatched: 4.

This clone was counted a single time. The chain combines TRBV19 with TRBJ1-5, with unresolved D. Trimming stripped 6 bases from V and 3 bases from J, with 6 bases between. In germline, CDR1 is LNHDA, CDR2 SQIVND (reference sequence). The CDR3 is 12 amino acids. In nucleotides, the CDR3 is TGTGCCAGTAGCTTTAACAATCAGCCCCAGCATTTT. This gives the protein CASSFNNQPQHF. Full variable domain (missing parts from reference TRBV19 and TRBJ1-5): DGGITQSPKYLFRKEGQNVTLSCEQNLNHDAMYWYRQDPGQGLRLIYYSQIVNDFQKGDIAEGYSVSREKKESFPLTVTSAQKNPTAFYLCASSFNNQPQHFGDGTRLSIL.

The CDR3 spells CASALAGGTDTQYF. The CDR3, as DNA: TGCGCCAGCGCCTTAGCGGGGGGCACAGATACGCAGTATTTT. The rearrangement joins TRBV5-1 to TRBJ2-3; 9 bases are a match to TRBD2. The CDR3 sequence is 14 residues long. Germline V gives CDR1 SGHRS, CDR2 YFSETQ. The junction had 4 bases not matched to a gene; V was cut back by 7 bases and J by 1 base.

The genes are TRBV10-3 and TRBJ1-1; D remains ambiguous. CDR3 size: 13 residues. Trimming stripped 7 bases from V and 0 bases from J, with 9 bases between. The germline V gene encodes CDR1 ENHRY and CDR2 SYGVKD. CDR3 protein: CAITLGMNTEAFF. For the CDR3, the DNA is TGTGCCATCACCCTTGGGATGAACACTGAAGCTTTCTTT.

The chain uses TRBV11-2 and TRBJ1-3, with D possibly being TRBD1 (5 bases). Germline V lookup: CDR1 SGHAT, CDR2 FQNNGV. V lost 0 bases to trimming and J lost 4 bases, with 13 bases between them. The CDR3 is 16 amino acids. In DNA, the CDR3 is TGTGCCAGCAGCTTAGATCGGGGGAGCGCCGGAAACACCATATATTTT. Translation gives CASSLDRGSAGNTIYF.

A single count supports this clone. The same CDR3 is also encoded by other DNA sequences in this sample. The CDR3 nucleotides read TGCGCCAGCAGCTTGAGTGGAGAGACCCAGTACTTC. Protein product: CASSLSGETQYF. The J gene is TRBJ2-5, the V gene TRBV5-1; D gene uncertain. The CDR3 is 12 amino acids. In germline, CDR1 is SGHRS, CDR2 YFSETQ. V lost 1 base and J 4 bases, leaving 5 bases between the germline ends.

The CDR3 DNA sequence: TGTGCCAGCAGCCCCCCGGTTGTCGAGCAGTACTTC. It yields the protein CASSPPVVEQYF. The genes are TRBV28 and TRBJ2-7; D gene unclear. Germline V gene data show CDR1 as MDHEN and CDR2 as SYDVKM. Trimming cost V 6 bases and J 6 bases, with 12 bases left between them. The CDR3 extends over 12 amino acids. Variable domain in full (rest from reference TRBV28 and TRBJ2-7): DVKVTQSSRYLVKRTGEKVFLECVQDMDHENMFWYRQDPGLGLRLIYFSYDVKMKEKGDIPEGYSVSREKKERFSLILESASTNQTSMYLCASSPPVVEQYFGPGTRLTVT.